This T cell receptor (beta chain) appears in the sequencing data of a study of blood T cell repertoires in COVID-19. Study-wide background: Samples representing acute and convalescent COVID-19 were sourced from the United States, Italy and Spain. PBMCs, B-cell-depleted T cells, or T cells provided the cDNA or gDNA that made up the material.

It was during active infection that Seattle patients were enrolled and then longitudinally followed. Study processing details: Amplification of reference gene primers provided the estimated nucleated cell counts. Profiling relied on immunoSEQ multiplex PCR, and the TCRdb table lists in-frame clones only, not all of them. V and J calls and clone size follow that table, whereas D and trimming were derived from the DNA. The sample includes 150,000 to 200,000 clones, around 82% seen only once; the top ten take 7%. The CDR3 is made up of 13 amino acids. Germline V gives CDR1 SGHTA, CDR2 FQGTGA. Trimming stripped 5 bases from V and 10 bases from J, with 15 bases between.

Sequenced input: peripheral blood. The sequence derives from a woman between 40 and 55 years old with COVID-19, enrolled during active disease. V and J are TRBV7-3 and TRBJ2-1; D call uncertain. CDR3 sequence (DNA): TGTGCCAGCAGCCCCACCTCAGGCCGAGAGCAGTTCTTC. The encoded protein is CASSPTSGREQFF.